This TCR beta chain came from a study of CXCR3-negative and CXCR3-positive naive CD8 T cells. Study-wide context: The study obtained 140 million or so TRB reads, about 1.5 +/- 0.3 million per library. Study results and caveats: Hydrophobicity was higher for TRB CDR3s found in CXCR3-positive naive cells than in CXCR3-negative naive cells. Expression of CXCR3 was partially reduced after cryopreservation, and fresh PBMCs were used in most assays.

As concerns this clonotype: Its target is unknown.

Naive CD8+ T cells had a CD45RO-CCR7+CD27+CD95- phenotype. TRB cDNA was prepared as libraries by UMI-labeled 5' RACE. TCRdb re-analyzed the 5' RACE reads; it lists each CDR3 protein once, without DNA. In total, the table holds under 9,500 distinct CDR3 sequences. This sequence originates from a human donor in good health. Some clones in this sample may be carry-over from other donors' samples. Sequenced input: naive CXCR3- CD8+ T cells from blood. Indicated subset: CD45RO-CCR7+CD27+CD95- naive CD8+ T cells lacking CXCR3 (TNR3-).

The CDR3 protein is CASSPSTDTQYF. The chain carries TRBV23-1 and TRBJ2-3. TRBV23-1 belongs to the ORF category, with a function that is uncertain. The length of the CDR3 is 12 residues.